This T cell receptor beta chain was obtained from a study of cytomegalovirus exposure and HLA in healthy donors. PCR involved 60 Vbeta and 13 Jbeta primers. TCRdb keeps only in-frame clones here, not all; method: immunoSEQ multiplex PCR. The table lists approximately 170,000 clones, around 80% of them singletons. This clone showed up just once. The CDR3 extends over 13 amino acids. V lost 2 bases to trimming and J lost 4 bases, with 5 bases between them. Germline lookup yields CDR1 KGHSH and CDR2 LQKENI. The receptor comes from a woman in her forties in good health and CMV-seropositive. The material sequenced was PBMCs. J is TRBJ2-2 and V is TRBV18, with D uncertain. CDR3 DNA sequence: TGTGCCAGCTCACCATCCGGCACCGGGGAGCTGTTTTTT. Translation: CASSPSGTGELFF.